This T cell receptor (beta chain) comes out of a study of blood T cells in healthy people across ages. Study-wide background: Per two T cells, template switching captured roughly one barcoded beta molecule.

Germline-derived CDR1 and CDR2 are SGHRS and YFSETQ. Trimming took off 0 bases at V and 1 base at J, with 10 bases between the two ends. The CDR3 length is 15 residues. Sample-barcoded 5' priming and a J-beta primer mix drove a second PCR of about 6 to 12 cycles. TCRdb redid the calling of the 5' RACE reads with MiXCR, one entry per CDR3 protein. This table holds roughly 800,000 distinct CDR3 sequences, more than 20% found once. The same data also contributed to another study, on T cells of mothers and their children.

The J gene is TRBJ1-1, the V gene TRBV5-1; D is possibly TRBD1 (5 bases). The TCR sequence derives from a boy younger than 18 in good health. The sequencing input was blood. This CDR3 reads CASSLGGHKNTEAFF. As DNA, the CDR3 is TGCGCCAGCAGCTTGGGTGGACACAAGAACACTGAAGCTTTCTTT.